What follows are 15 T cell receptor beta chains derived from one specimen sequenced in a study of T-cell reconstitution after alpha-beta-depleted transplantation in children. Researchers prepared the TCRbeta library using unique molecular identifiers, the study reports. TCRdb reprocessed the PCR reads with MiXCR, giving one entry per CDR3 protein. The top ten hold about 28% of the sample, which has around 960,000 distinct CDR3 sequences, about 31% seen once. Source: PBMCs, mostly from graft donor cells, taken 360 days after TCRalphabeta/CD19-depleted stem cell transplant. Receptor source: a boy under three years old who had a stem cell transplant for SCID, so the T cells may come from the graft donor.

The V and J genes are TRBV10-2 and TRBJ2-5; 15 bases fit TRBD2. The CDR3 consists of 20 residues. CDR1 and CDR2 from the germline V gene are WSHSY and SAAADI. Germline trimming cut 4 bases from V and 2 bases from J; bases unmatched to any gene: 14. In DNA, the CDR3 is TGCGCCAGCAGTGGACGCGGGGGACTAGCGGGGGGCCGAAGACAAGAGACCCAGTACTTC. As protein: CASSGRGGLAGGRRQETQYF.

The genes are TRBV29-1 and TRBJ2-3; 9 nucleotides match TRBD1. This CDR3 region has 13 residues. The V gene end was trimmed by 7 bases and the J gene end by 1 base; junction bases not matched to a gene: 3. CDR1 and CDR2 (germline): SQVTM, ANQGSEA. CDR3: CSAWTGGTDTQYF. CDR3 sequence (DNA): TGCAGCGCCTGGACAGGGGGCACAGATACGCAGTATTTT.

This chain uses TRBV20-1 with TRBJ1-4, with TRBD1 as a possible D gene (6 bases). The CDR3 consists of 15 residues. Looked up from germline, CDR1 is DFQATT and CDR2 is SNEGSKA (reference sequence). V lost 4 bases, J lost 1 base, and 13 bases lay in between. The CDR3, as DNA: TGCAGTGCTAAGGGTTTCAGGGGAACTAATGAAAAACTGTTTTTT. Its translation: CSAKGFRGTNEKLFF.

This clonotype was observed a few times. V is TRBV7-2 and J is TRBJ2-3; D gene uncertain. V lost 5 bases to trimming and J lost 6 bases, with 12 bases between them. This CDR3 contains 13 residues. Germline assignment: CDR1 SGHTA and CDR2 FQGNSA. CDR3 sequence reads: CASSPVGWDTQYF. DNA for the CDR3: TGTGCCAGCAGCCCCGTAGGGTGGGATACGCAGTATTTT.

V and J are TRBV10-2 and TRBJ2-3; D remains ambiguous. V dropped 5 bases and J dropped 2 bases, with 14 bases sitting between them. The CDR3 spans 15 residues. Germline CDR1 reads WSHSY; CDR2 reads SAAADI. CDR3 sequence (DNA): TGCGCCAGCAGTTTTTCGAACAGCTACACAGATACGCAGTATTTT. This translates into CASSFSNSYTDTQYF.

CDR3 region: CASSPRNSYNEQFF. The CDR3 DNA sequence: TGTGCCAGCAGCCCGCGGAACTCCTACAATGAGCAGTTCTTC. V usage is TRBV7-2 and J usage is TRBJ2-1; no firm D call. Deletions cut 5 bases from V and 0 bases from J, with 8 bases between. CDR1 and CDR2 from the germline V gene are SGHTA and FQGNSA. The CDR3 runs 14 residues.

This clonotype was seen only a few times. The rearrangement uses TRBV20-1 and TRBJ2-3; a weak D match, TRBD2 (5 bases). This CDR3 has 15 amino acids. The V gene's germline CDR1 is DFQATT and CDR2 SNEGSKA (reference sequence). V was cut by 2 bases and J by 3 bases, with 15 bases left in between. This CDR3 is CSARQRVSETDTQYF. The CDR3 coding sequence is TGCAGTGCTAGACAGAGGGTCTCGGAAACAGATACGCAGTATTTT.

This clonotype was counted only a few times. This chain links TRBV11-2 with TRBJ2-5; D tentatively fits TRBD1 or TRBD2 (5 bases each). The V end was cut by 3 bases, the J end by 7 bases, with 15 bases between. The germline V gene encodes CDR1 SGHAT and CDR2 FQNNGV. The CDR3 has 14 amino acids. DNA for the CDR3: TGTGCCAGCAGCTTTTTCGGGGCGGTAGGGACCCAGTACTTC. This gives the protein CASSFFGAVGTQYF.

This clonotype was seen at least ten times. V is TRBV5-1 and J is TRBJ2-3; no clear D. Between the trimmed V and J ends, which lost 5 bases and 4 bases, there was a span of 8 bases. The CDR3 covers 12 residues. CDR1 is SGHRS and CDR2 is YFSETQ in the germline V gene. The CDR3, as DNA: TGCGCCAGCAGTCTCCGCGCAGATACGCAGTATTTT. This gives the protein CASSLRADTQYF.

This clonotype was recorded at least ten times. The chain joins TRBV20-1 to TRBJ2-3, with 7 bases matching TRBD1. Germline V gene sequence: CDR1 DFQATT, CDR2 SNEGSKA (reference sequence). V shed 0 bases, J shed 4 bases, and the junction held 10 bases outside the gene matches. The length of the CDR3 is 16 residues. CDR3 DNA: TGCAGTGCTAGAGACCCGACAGGGTACTTCCCAGATACGCAGTATTTT. It translates to CSARDPTGYFPDTQYF.

J is TRBJ2-3 and V is TRBV18; no clear D. Germline loops: CDR1 KGHSH, CDR2 LQKENI. V lost 2 bases and J 4 bases, leaving 7 bases between the germline ends. This CDR3 region has 13 residues. This CDR3 is CASSPEVADTQYF. DNA of the CDR3: TGTGCCAGCTCACCAGAAGTTGCAGATACGCAGTATTTT.

This chain connects TRBV12-3 or TRBV12-4 to TRBJ2-1; 11 bases are shared with TRBD1. V was clipped by 10 bases and J by 7 bases; unmatched bases: 12. The CDR3 sequence is 15 residues long. The CDR3 sequence: CATRGTGGFGNEQFF. The CDR3 DNA reads TGTGCCACCAGAGGGACAGGGGGTTTTGGGAATGAGCAGTTCTTC.

The chain combines TRBV7-2 with TRBJ2-7; no clear D gene. V was shortened by 1 base and J by 3 bases, with 10 bases between the two germline ends. From germline, CDR1 is SGHTA and CDR2 FQGNSA. The CDR3 runs 14 residues. Here the CDR3 reads CASSLVSRFYEQYF. CDR3 in DNA: TGTGCCAGCAGCTTAGTTAGCAGGTTCTACGAGCAGTACTTC. The variable domain in full, completed from reference TRBV7-2 and TRBJ2-7, reads GAGVSQSPSNKVTEKGKDVELRCDPISGHTALYWYRQSLGQGLEFLIYFQGNSAPDKSGLPSDRFSAERTGGSVSTLTIQRTQQEDSAVYLCASSLVSRFYEQYFGPGTRLTVT.

This clonotype turned up a few times. The rearrangement joins TRBV12-3 or TRBV12-4 to TRBJ2-2, with D possibly being TRBD2 (6 bases). The CDR3 totals 15 residues. Trimming pared 6 bases from V and 0 bases from J, leaving 11 bases between. CDR3 DNA: TGTGCCAGCAGACCGGGACTTTCGAACACCGGGGAGCTGTTTTTT. Amino acid sequence: CASRPGLSNTGELFF.

This clonotype was observed many times. This chain joins TRBV4-2 and TRBJ2-1; TRBD2 aligns across 10 bases. The V gene's germline CDR1 is LGHNA and CDR2 YNFKEQ. The CDR3 is made up of 16 amino acids. J lost 5 bases, V lost 1 base, and 5 bases had no gene match. Here the CDR3 reads CASSQVGLAGDNEQFF. The CDR3 DNA reads TGTGCCAGCAGCCAAGTGGGGCTAGCGGGGGACAATGAGCAGTTCTTC.